This T cell receptor (beta chain) is drawn from a study of T-cell reconstitution after alpha-beta-depleted transplantation in children (dated by TCRdb to 2016 to 2017). Some background on the complete study: The study quantitatively tracked T-cell immune reconstitution after TCRalphabeta/CD19-depleted allogeneic hematopoietic cell transplantation in children using TCR repertoire profiling.

The treatment or condition label, as the study defines it: allogeneic hematopoietic cell transplantation with graft depleted of TCRalphabeta T cells and CD19 B cells. TCRalphabeta/CD19-depleted allogeneic hematopoietic cell grafts were given to the transplant recipients, all of whom were children. Libraries were built with PCR. Instrument on record: Illumina HiSeq 2500. Molecular barcoding was employed in the preparation of TCR libraries, with unique molecular identifiers being used to normalize TCRbeta repertoire quantification. TCRdb took the public reads, trimmed them with fastp at Q25, ran MiXCR for clone calling and kept in-frame beta chains. Each CDR3 protein appears once, grouped with its most common genes and DNA. The sample table holds some 120,000 distinct CDR3 sequences, of which 23% were seen once. The leading ten clones occupy roughly 10% of the sample. Note on this clonotype: The specificity of this receptor is unknown. Per-nucleotide qualities are absent, and no much larger clonotype sits a single base away.

A distance of 12 bases separates the germline ends of V and J, which lose 2 bases and 4 bases respectively. From cysteine to phenylalanine, the CDR3 is 14 amino acids long. Only CDR3 DNA remains: 42 bases, in frame from the first base. The germline V gene sets CDR1 to SGHVS and CDR2 to FQNEAQ. General findings and caveats noted by the study authors: Over subsequent months, a decline in hyperexpanded clone frequencies was noted, and after one year, T-cell counts and TCRbeta diversity were mostly ascribed to newly produced T cells. In some patients, high TCRbeta diversity at day 60 was attributed to recipient T cells and intrathymic progenitors that had survived conditioning. Apparently early alphabetaT-cell count recovery about two months after transplant reportedly relied on only several hundred rapidly expanded clones derived from non-depleted graft cells.

The sample here was PBMCs, mostly from graft donor cells, taken 180 days after TCRalphabeta/CD19-depleted stem cell transplant. The receptor comes from a male patient between 2 and 15 years old who had a stem cell transplant for chronic granulomatous disease, so the T cells may come from the graft donor. The chain joins TRBV7-8 to TRBJ2-7; no D gene can be assigned with confidence. The CDR3 region reads CASSLRSVGYEQYF. The DNA is as follows: TGTGCCAGCAGCTTAAGATCAGTAGGGTACGAGCAGTACTTC.